Each of the 20 T cell receptor beta chains below was sequenced from the same sample in a study of blood T cell repertoires in COVID-19. Generated by immunoSEQ multiplex PCR, the TCRdb table keeps only in-frame clones and is missing some. Counted here are under 200,000 clones, approximately 87% occurring once; the ten biggest clones make up roughly 3.3%. The sequencing sample was made of peripheral blood. The source of these receptors is a man younger than 30 with active or convalescent COVID-19.

The CDR3 nucleotides read TGTGCCAGCAGCGACAAGGACAGCTATGGCTACACCTTC. This translates into CASSDKDSYGYTF. The gene calls are TRBV2 and TRBJ1-2; the D gene is possibly TRBD1 (6 bases). Trimming left V 6 bases short and J 4 bases short, with 12 bases between. The CDR3 loop spans 13 amino acids. Germline assignment: CDR1 SNHLY and CDR2 FYNNEI.

The chain is built from TRBV11-2 and TRBJ2-2, with D possibly matching TRBD2 (6 bases). V dropped 0 bases and J dropped 5 bases, with 19 bases sitting between them. This CDR3 is built from 18 residues. The V gene's germline CDR1 is SGHAT and CDR2 FQNNGV. This CDR3 is CASSLDQSRGGKTGELFF. The CDR3 coding sequence is TGTGCCAGCAGCTTAGATCAATCTCGGGGAGGAAAAACCGGGGAGCTGTTTTTT. Full variable domain (outside the CDR3, taken from reference TRBV11-2 and TRBJ2-2): EAGVAQSPRYKIIEKRQSVAFWCNPISGHATLYWYQQILGQGPKLLIQFQNNGVVDDSQLPKDRFSAERLKGVDSTLKIQPAKLEDSAVYLCASSLDQSRGGKTGELFFGEGSRLTVL.

V and J are TRBV30 and TRBJ2-1; D is unresolved. The CDR3 sequence is 11 residues long. Germline loops: CDR1 GTSNPN, CDR2 SVGIG (reference sequence). Between the trimmed V and J ends, which lost 3 bases and 4 bases, there was a span of 4 bases. In nucleotides, the CDR3 is TGTGCCTGGAGCCCATACAATGAGCAGTTCTTC. This translates into CAWSPYNEQFF.

This chain links TRBV7-9 with TRBJ1-2; D not certain. Germline values: CDR1 SEHNR, CDR2 FQNEAQ (reference sequence). V gave up 6 bases and J gave up 7 bases, with 12 bases separating them. This CDR3 has 12 residues. CDR3 region: CASRDEGSGYTF. CDR3 in DNA: TGTGCCAGCAGGGATGAGGGAAGTGGCTACACCTTC.

The chain joins TRBV6-5 to TRBJ1-5, with 9 bases identical to TRBD1. Germline loops: CDR1 MNHEY, CDR2 SVGAGI. The CDR3 consists of 13 residues. V was pared by 5 bases and J by 6 bases, with 2 bases of the junction left unmatched. CDR3 region: CASSTGGGQPQHF. The CDR3 bases are TGTGCCAGCAGTACAGGGGGCGGTCAGCCCCAGCATTTT.

This clone has only a few counts. The rearrangement joins TRBV28 to TRBJ2-3; 12 bases are shared with TRBD2. J gave up 2 bases and V 5 bases, and 5 bases lay outside the gene matches. Germline V gene sequence: CDR1 MDHEN, CDR2 SYDVKM. The length of the CDR3 is 16 residues. The CDR3 loop reads CASSNRLAGDTDTQYF. DNA for the CDR3: TGTGCCAGCAGTAACCGACTAGCGGGGGACACAGATACGCAGTATTTT. The full variable domain, in which reference TRBV28 and TRBJ2-3 provide the parts outside the CDR3, is DVKVTQSSRYLVKRTGEKVFLECVQDMDHENMFWYRQDPGLGLRLIYFSYDVKMKEKGDIPEGYSVSREKKERFSLILESASTNQTSMYLCASSNRLAGDTDTQYFGPGTRLTVL.

The rearrangement joins TRBV21-1 to TRBJ2-7; the table assigns TRBD1, which was not confirmed against the DNA. TRBV21-1 is an annotated pseudogene. This CDR3 contains 19 residues. The CDR3 spells CASSLIPGQGPSTHYEQYV. The CDR3 DNA is TGTGCCAGCAGCCTTATTCCGGGACAGGGTCCCTCGACCCACTACGAGCAGTACGTC.

J is TRBJ1-5 and V is TRBV2; possibly TRBD1 for D (6 bases). This CDR3 is 12 amino acids long. V was cut by 10 bases and J by 11 bases, with 18 bases left in between. The germline V gene has CDR1 SNHLY and CDR2 FYNNEI. The CDR3 loop is CATKDRLEAQHF. CDR3 DNA: TGTGCCACAAAGGACAGACTTGAGGCCCAGCATTTT.

The genes are TRBV19 and TRBJ1-1, with D possibly TRBD1 on 6 matching bases. V lost 8 bases to trimming and J lost 0 bases, with 16 bases between them. Germline CDR1 is LNHDA and CDR2 is SQIVND (reference sequence). The CDR3 totals 15 residues. The CDR3 nucleotides read TGTGCCAGTCGACAGGCCGAGGGTCTGAACACTGAAGCTTTCTTT. Protein product: CASRQAEGLNTEAFF.

The V and J genes are TRBV19 and TRBJ1-5, with TRBD1 identical over 7 bases. Trimming removed 2 bases from V and 4 bases from J; junction bases left unmatched: 5. The CDR3 is 15 residues long. From germline, CDR1 is LNHDA and CDR2 SQIVND (reference sequence). The CDR3 bases are TGTGCCAGTAGTATATCTGGACAGGCAAATCAGCCCCAGCATTTT. Its translation is CASSISGQANQPQHF.

This clone was recorded once. This rearrangement joins TRBV29-1 to TRBJ2-3, with 9 positions matching TRBD1. V was clipped by 7 bases and J by 6 bases; unmatched bases: 5. There are 12 residues in the CDR3. Germline lookup yields CDR1 SQVTM and CDR2 ANQGSEA. Here the CDR3 reads CSGRTGVDTQYF. The CDR3 nucleotides read TGCAGCGGGCGGACAGGGGTTGATACGCAGTATTTT.

The rearrangement links TRBV5-1 to TRBJ2-7, with a possible D match to TRBD1 (5 bases). Germline-derived CDR1 and CDR2 are SGHRS and YFSETQ. Trimming stripped 5 bases from V and 4 bases from J, with 13 bases between. The CDR3 has 13 amino acids. This chain's CDR3 is CASSETDPYEQYF. CDR3 nucleotide sequence: TGCGCCAGCAGTGAGACAGACCCATACGAGCAGTACTTC.

The J gene is TRBJ1-1, the V gene TRBV6-7; D may be TRBD1 (5 bases). TRBV6-7 is an ORF for which the function is uncertain. The ends were cut back, 0 bases at V and 4 bases at J, with 18 bases in the middle. The CDR3 length is 17 residues. In DNA form, the CDR3 reads TGTGCCAGCAGTTACTCGTACTCAAAAGGGGATTTCACTGAAGCTTTCTTT. It codes for CASSYSYSKGDFTEAFF.

The CDR3 loop is CASSHTSAGLPLHF. DNA of the CDR3: TGTGCCAGCAGCCACACTTCAGCGGGTTTGCCCCTCCACTTT. The rearrangement uses TRBV9 and TRBJ1-6, with no clear D. The CDR3 totals 14 residues. Germline V gene data show CDR1 as SGDLS and CDR2 as YYNGEE. V shed 4 bases and J shed 13 bases, with 18 bases lying between them.

The chain uses TRBV28 and TRBJ2-2; 8 bases match TRBD2. Unmatched junction bases numbered 9, after V lost 5 bases and J lost 4 bases. Germline V gene data show CDR1 as MDHEN and CDR2 as SYDVKM. This CDR3 is 16 amino acids long. CDR3 nucleotides: TGTGCCAGCAGTCCCCGAGCGGGAGAGAGCACCGGGGAGCTGTTTTTT. Translated, it gives CASSPRAGESTGELFF.

The CDR3 DNA sequence: TGTGCCTGGGGGTACACAGTATCTGAAGCTTTCTTT. It yields the protein CAWGYTVSEAFF. The chain combines TRBV30 with TRBJ1-1; D gene unclear. The CDR3 extends over 12 amino acids. Germline values: CDR1 GTSNPN, CDR2 SVGIG (reference sequence). V shed 5 bases and J shed 6 bases, with 13 bases lying between them.

This clone showed up just once. The CDR3 protein is CASRPGLSIGNTIYF. In DNA form, the CDR3 reads TGCGCCAGCCGGCCCGGGTTGTCTATTGGAAACACCATATATTTT. This sequence joins TRBV5-1 and TRBJ1-3; the D is unclear. Trimming took 7 bases from V and 3 from J, leaving 17 bases between them. CDR1 and CDR2 (germline): SGHRS, YFSETQ. This CDR3 contains 15 residues.

This clone was found a few times. The rearrangement links TRBV10-1 to TRBJ2-7; 7 nucleotides agree with TRBD1. CDR1 WNHNN and CDR2 SYGVQD come from the germline V gene (reference sequence). V lost 10 bases and J lost 2; bases outside the gene matches: 20. The CDR3 has 17 amino acids. DNA for the CDR3: TGCGCCAACACCATAAAATCACCAGGGGGAATTGCCTACGAGCAGTACGTC. Protein sequence: CANTIKSPGGIAYEQYV.

The CDR3 nucleotides read TGTGCCAGCAGTTTATCAACAGGGTATATACCCAATGAGCAGTTCTTC. Protein sequence: CASSLSTGYIPNEQFF. The J gene is TRBJ2-1, the V gene TRBV27; perhaps TRBD1 as D (6 bases). Trimming pared 0 bases from V and 6 bases from J, leaving 15 bases between. Germline loops: CDR1 MNHEY, CDR2 SMNVEV (reference sequence). The CDR3 totals 16 residues.

This chain uses TRBV14 with TRBJ2-7; 11 bases align to TRBD1. This CDR3 region has 15 residues. CDR1 SGHDN and CDR2 FVKESK come from the germline V gene. V was pared by 3 bases and J by 2 bases, with 3 bases of the junction left unmatched. The CDR3: CASSQDRGLAYEQYF. The CDR3 nucleotides read TGTGCCAGCAGCCAGGACAGGGGGCTTGCCTACGAGCAGTACTTC.